The clone carrying this T cell receptor (beta chain) was seen many times. Its antigen is still unknown. Alongside a J-beta primer mix, a sample-barcoded 5' primer served in a second PCR lasting roughly 6 to 11 cycles. Each single sample gave us at least 3 million CDR3-containing paired-end reads. In TCRdb, the 5' RACE reads were re-called with MiXCR into one record per CDR3 protein. The data show over 1,500,000 distinct CDR3 sequences, about 50% seen once. This sample was included in a study of blood T cells in healthy people across ages. Overall study findings and caveats: More naive CD4+ cells and higher diversity marked long-lived donors relative to aged donors.

The junction had 14 bases not matched to a gene; V was cut back by 4 bases and J by 4 bases. This CDR3 is built from 18 residues. The people who gave samples were healthy Caucasians from Russia, aged 6 to 90. Extractions gave at least 6 micrograms of total RNA per sample. The rearrangement uses TRBV12-3 or TRBV12-4 and TRBJ1-2; 11 bases line up with TRBD1. What was sequenced was blood. The sequence was obtained from a woman aged 40-49 years in good health. CDR3: CASSSPGTGGPLSYGYTF. CDR3 nucleotide sequence: TGTGCCAGCAGTTCTCCGGGGACAGGGGGACCCCTTAGCTATGGCTACACCTTC.